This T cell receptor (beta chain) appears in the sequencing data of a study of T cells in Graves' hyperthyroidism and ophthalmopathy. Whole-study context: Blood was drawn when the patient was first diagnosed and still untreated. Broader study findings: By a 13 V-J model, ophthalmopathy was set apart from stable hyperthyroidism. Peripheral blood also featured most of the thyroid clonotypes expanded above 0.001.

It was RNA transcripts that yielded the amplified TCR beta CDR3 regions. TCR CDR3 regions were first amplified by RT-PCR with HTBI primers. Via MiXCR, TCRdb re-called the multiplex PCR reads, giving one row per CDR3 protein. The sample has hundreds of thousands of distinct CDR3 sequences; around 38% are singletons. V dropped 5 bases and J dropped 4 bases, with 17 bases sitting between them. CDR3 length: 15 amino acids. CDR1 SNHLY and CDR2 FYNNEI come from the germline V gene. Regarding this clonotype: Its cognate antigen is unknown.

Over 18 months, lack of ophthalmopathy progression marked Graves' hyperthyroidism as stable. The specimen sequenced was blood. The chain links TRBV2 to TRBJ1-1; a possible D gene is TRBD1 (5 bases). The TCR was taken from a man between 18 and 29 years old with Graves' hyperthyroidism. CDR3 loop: CASSLDWGRGTEAFF. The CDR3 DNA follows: TGTGCCAGCAGTTTGGATTGGGGGAGAGGCACTGAAGCTTTCTTT.